The clone carrying this T cell receptor (beta chain) was counted ten times or more. What it recognizes is unknown. TCRdb redid the calling of the reads with MiXCR, one entry per CDR3 protein. The sample has hundreds of thousands of distinct CDR3 sequences, approximately 29% seen once; the top ten hold around an eighth. The CDR3 has 12 amino acids. Between the trimmed V and J ends, which lost 5 bases and 9 bases, there was a span of 11 bases. The source of the sample is a study of T cell repertoires in cytomegalovirus infection. The overall study: Recently identified HLA-C-restricted CMV epitopes were among the peptides used. An indication of both CMV infection and matching HLA type came from public TCR beta signatures. Overall study findings and caveats: Dominant in the ex vivo response were TCR beta clonotypes restricted by HLA-C and specific for CMV.

The origin of this receptor is a human donor in good health (CMV status not recorded). Some clones in this sample may be carry-over from other donors' samples. J is TRBJ2-1 and V is TRBV12-3 or TRBV12-4; D gene uncertain. The material was cultured CD8+ T cells from PBMCs, obtained from culture after CMV antigen stimulation. The CDR3 loop reads CASSPGRFEQFF. CDR3 bases: TGTGCCAGCAGTCCCGGAAGGTTTGAGCAGTTCTTC.